Following are 10 T cell receptor beta chains from one sample sequenced in a study of beta chain features in type 1 diabetes. The whole isolated RNA underwent reverse transcription, so sequencing captured expressed TCRB transcripts. Using immunoSEQ multiplex PCR, the repertoire was profiled, and TCRdb retains in-frame clones only, with some absent. The table lists under 90,000 clones, under 35% of them singletons. The sequencing input was stem cell memory CD4+ T cells from blood. The receptors were sampled from a woman younger than 30 in good health.

The CDR3 loop reads CASSNSGGVTGELFF. The CDR3 bases are TGTGCCAGCTCTAACAGCGGGGGAGTCACCGGGGAGCTGTTTTTT. The J gene is TRBJ2-2, the V gene TRBV18; 8 positions match TRBD2. CDR1 is KGHSH and CDR2 is LQKENI in the germline V gene. Trimming removed 6 bases from V and 4 bases from J; junction bases left unmatched: 7. This CDR3 spans 15 amino acids.

The gene calls are TRBV28 and TRBJ2-1; TRBD1 matches at 7 bases. The J segment lost 6 bases and the V segment lost 6 bases, leaving 14 bases of the junction unmatched. This CDR3 has 16 amino acids. Germline values: CDR1 MDHEN, CDR2 SYDVKM. DNA for the CDR3: TGTGCCAGCAGGGAAGGATCCCTTCCAGGGGGCAATGAGCAGTTCTTC. It translates to CASREGSLPGGNEQFF.

V is TRBV4-1 and J is TRBJ1-6, with a possible D match to TRBD1 (6 bases). Germline V gene lookup returns CDR1 MGHRA and CDR2 YSYEKL. The CDR3 is 15 residues long. The germline V and J ends were trimmed by 2 bases and 7 bases, with 12 bases remaining between them. The CDR3: CASSQLDSLNSPLHF. CDR3 sequence (DNA): TGCGCCAGCAGCCAATTGGACAGCCTCAATTCACCCCTCCACTTT.

This clone was picked up a small number of times. The rearrangement joins TRBV29-1 to TRBJ1-1; 7 bases line up with TRBD1. From germline, CDR1 is SQVTM and CDR2 ANQGSEA. With 3 bases clipped from V and 5 bases from J, the junction kept 6 bases outside the gene matches. The CDR3 consists of 13 residues. The CDR3 loop reads CSVEKGARTEAFF. CDR3 nucleotide sequence: TGCAGCGTTGAGAAGGGGGCGCGGACTGAAGCTTTCTTT. Looking up the rest from reference TRBV29-1 and TRBJ1-1 gives the full variable domain: SAVISQKPSRDICQRGTSLTIQCQVDSQVTMMFWYRQQPGQSLTLIATANQGSEATYESGFVIDKFPISRPNLTFSTLTVSNMSPEDSSIYLCSVEKGARTEAFFGQGTRLTVV.

This clone was picked up a small number of times. This chain links TRBV14 with TRBJ1-2; no clear D gene. The germline V and J ends were trimmed by 5 bases and 4 bases, with 23 bases remaining between them. Germline V CDR1 and CDR2: SGHDN, FVKESK. The CDR3 has 17 residues. CDR3 sequence: CASSLRVPGYNTYGYTF. The CDR3 DNA follows: TGTGCCAGCAGCTTGCGGGTCCCCGGCTACAACACCTATGGCTACACCTTC.

Ten or more counts support this clone. This chain links TRBV7-9 with TRBJ2-1; maybe TRBD1 (7 bases). The CDR3 is 14 amino acids. Trimming took off 5 bases at V and 3 bases at J, with 11 bases between the two ends. CDR1 and CDR2 from the germline V gene are SEHNR and FQNEAQ (reference sequence). The CDR3 coding sequence is TGTGCCAGCAGCGCGGGACAGTTCTACAATGAGCAGTTCTTC. This codes for CASSAGQFYNEQFF.

The chain joins TRBV5-1 to TRBJ1-2; weak D call: TRBD1 (6 bases). The V end lost 9 bases, the J end lost 0 bases, and 18 bases lay between the germline ends. This CDR3 has 15 residues. Germline assignment: CDR1 SGHRS and CDR2 YFSETQ. CDR3 coding DNA: TGCGCCACCGGGACTGGGGGGGCGACTAACTATGGCTACACCTTC. This translates into CATGTGGATNYGYTF.

This clone was observed at least ten times. This chain's CDR3 is CASSFGSGANVLTF. Written as DNA, the CDR3 is TGTGCCAGCAGCTTCGGCTCTGGGGCCAACGTCCTGACTTTC. The J gene is TRBJ2-6, the V gene TRBV7-2, with D hard to call. With 3 bases removed from V and 0 bases from J, the gap between germline ends came to 3 bases. From germline, CDR1 is SGHTA and CDR2 FQGNSA. The CDR3 extends over 14 amino acids.

The chain combines TRBV29-1 with TRBJ1-2; the match to TRBD1 covers 7 bases. V lost 0 bases and J lost 8; bases outside the gene matches: 6. Germline CDR1 and CDR2: SQVTM and ANQGSEA. The CDR3 is 13 amino acids. The CDR3 spells CSVEDRQGEGYTF. CDR3 DNA: TGCAGCGTTGAAGATCGACAGGGAGAGGGCTACACCTTC.

The J gene is TRBJ2-5, the V gene TRBV5-1, with unresolved D. Trimming removed 0 bases at V and 5 bases at J, with 11 bases between. Per the germline V gene, CDR1 is SGHRS and CDR2 is YFSETQ. The length of the CDR3 is 14 residues. CDR3 nucleotide sequence: TGCGCCAGCAGCTTGGGAGTAAGTCGGGAGACCCAGTACTTC. Its protein product is CASSLGVSRETQYF.